This note documents a single T cell receptor beta chain sequence. Its antigen is still unknown. One entry per CDR3 protein, called by TCRdb with MiXCR from the PCR reads. The sample includes some 680,000 distinct CDR3 sequences, 25% of them seen just once. Sorting captured naive CD8 T cells as CD8+CD4-CCR7+CD45RA+. This entry comes from a study of molecular identifiers for immune sequencing clone quantification. Study information: Four of five RNA aliquots from about 19,000 or 110,000 naive CD8 T cells were sequenced.

Study-level findings and limits: Clonotypes surpassing 20 RNA copies contained over 98% of effector molecules, versus under 1% in naive cells.

CDR1 and CDR2 from the germline V gene are MGHRA and YSYEKL. With V trimmed by 2 bases and J by 5 bases, 4 bases remained unmatched. This CDR3 contains 14 residues. Sequenced: naive CD8+ T cells from blood, with Jurkat cell RNA spiked in. Sample subset: FACS-sorted CD8+CD4-CCR7+CD45RA+ naive T cells. The J gene is TRBJ1-1, the V gene TRBV4-1; 8 bases are a match to TRBD1. This clonotype was obtained from a human donor in good health. Some libraries in this study had Jurkat cell RNA spiked in. CDR3 in DNA: TGCGCCAGCAGCCAAACAGGGGGTAGGACTGAAGCTTTCTTT. Protein sequence: CASSQTGGRTEAFF.